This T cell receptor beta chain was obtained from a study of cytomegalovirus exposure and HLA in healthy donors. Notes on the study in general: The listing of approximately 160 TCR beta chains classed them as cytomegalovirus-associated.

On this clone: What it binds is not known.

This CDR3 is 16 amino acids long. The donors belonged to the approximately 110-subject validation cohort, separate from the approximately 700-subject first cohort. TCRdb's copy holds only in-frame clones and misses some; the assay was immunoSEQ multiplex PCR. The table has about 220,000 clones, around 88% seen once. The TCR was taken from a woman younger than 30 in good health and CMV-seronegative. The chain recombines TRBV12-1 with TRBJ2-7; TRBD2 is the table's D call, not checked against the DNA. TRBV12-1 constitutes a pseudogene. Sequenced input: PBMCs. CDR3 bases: TGTGCCAGCAGCCCTACCACCCTAGCGGAAGACTACGAGCAGTACTTC. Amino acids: CASSPTTLAEDYEQYF.